This T cell receptor beta chain was profiled in a study of CD8 T cells in ankylosing spondylitis. Regarding the study as a whole: Previously reported in reactive arthritis synovial fluid and blood were some of the motif variants. What seemed typical of ankylosing spondylitis blood was a TCR beta motif built from roughly eight highly homologous variants. Researchers reportedly found disease-linked clones significantly enriched in matched ankylosing spondylitis synovial fluid.

Making the TCR beta libraries involved quantitative 5'-RACE with molecular barcodes. Each CDR3 protein gets one entry after TCRdb re-called the 5' RACE reads with MiXCR. The sample contains some 130,000 distinct CDR3 sequences, around 6.6% of which appear only once. This clonotype was picked up a small number of times. Its antigen is as yet unknown. There are 13 residues in the CDR3. The junction had 4 bases not matched to a gene; V was cut back by 2 bases and J by 7 bases. CDR1 is MNHEY, CDR2 SMNVEV, per germline (reference sequence). The chain couples TRBV27 to TRBJ1-2, with 7 nucleotides matching TRBD1. The clonotype originates from a female donor with ankylosing spondylitis or in good health (not recorded which). Material: blood, either unsorted or a sorted T cell fraction (not recorded which). The CDR3 sequence: CASSLGGGAGYTF. The CDR3 DNA is TGTGCCAGCAGTTTAGGAGGGGGCGCTGGCTACACCTTC.